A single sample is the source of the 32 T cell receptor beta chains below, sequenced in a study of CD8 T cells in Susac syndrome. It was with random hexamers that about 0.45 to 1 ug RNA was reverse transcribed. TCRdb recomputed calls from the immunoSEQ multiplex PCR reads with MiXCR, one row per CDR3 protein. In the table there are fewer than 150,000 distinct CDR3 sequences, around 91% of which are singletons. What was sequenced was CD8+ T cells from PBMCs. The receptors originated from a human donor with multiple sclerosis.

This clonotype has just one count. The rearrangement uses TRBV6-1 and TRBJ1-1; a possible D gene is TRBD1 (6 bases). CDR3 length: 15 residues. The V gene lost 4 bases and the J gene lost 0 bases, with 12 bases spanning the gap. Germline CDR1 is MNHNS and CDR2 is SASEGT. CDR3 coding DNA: TGTGCCAGCAGTGCCTCGGGACATATGAACACTGAAGCTTTCTTT. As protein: CASSASGHMNTEAFF.

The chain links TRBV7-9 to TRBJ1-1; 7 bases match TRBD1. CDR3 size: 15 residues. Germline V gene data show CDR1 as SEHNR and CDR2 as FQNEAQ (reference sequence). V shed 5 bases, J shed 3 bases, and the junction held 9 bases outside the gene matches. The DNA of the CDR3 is TGTGCCAGCAGCAAAGGCCTTACAGGGGACACTGAAGCTTTCTTT. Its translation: CASSKGLTGDTEAFF.

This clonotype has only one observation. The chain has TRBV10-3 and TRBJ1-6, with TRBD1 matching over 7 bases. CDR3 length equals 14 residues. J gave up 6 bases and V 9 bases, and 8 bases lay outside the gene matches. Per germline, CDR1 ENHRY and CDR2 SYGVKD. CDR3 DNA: TGTGCCATTCCGGGGGACAGCCTTAATTCACCCCTCCACTTT. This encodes CAIPGDSLNSPLHF.

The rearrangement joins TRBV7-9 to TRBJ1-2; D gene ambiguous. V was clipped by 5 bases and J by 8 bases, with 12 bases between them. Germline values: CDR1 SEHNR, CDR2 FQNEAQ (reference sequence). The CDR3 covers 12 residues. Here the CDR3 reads CASSPVRGGYTF. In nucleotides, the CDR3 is TGTGCCAGCAGCCCAGTCCGCGGCGGCTACACCTTC.

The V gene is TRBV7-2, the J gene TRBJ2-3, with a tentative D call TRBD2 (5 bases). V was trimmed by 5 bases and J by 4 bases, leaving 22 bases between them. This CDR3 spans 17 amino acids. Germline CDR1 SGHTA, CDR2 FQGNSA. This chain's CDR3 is CASSPPGSGVEADTQYF. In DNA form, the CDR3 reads TGTGCCAGCAGCCCCCCGGGGAGCGGAGTGGAGGCAGATACGCAGTATTTT. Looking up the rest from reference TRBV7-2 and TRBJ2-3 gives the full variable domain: GAGVSQSPSNKVTEKGKDVELRCDPISGHTALYWYRQSLGQGLEFLIYFQGNSAPDKSGLPSDRFSAERTGGSVSTLTIQRTQQEDSAVYLCASSPPGSGVEADTQYFGPGTRLTVL.

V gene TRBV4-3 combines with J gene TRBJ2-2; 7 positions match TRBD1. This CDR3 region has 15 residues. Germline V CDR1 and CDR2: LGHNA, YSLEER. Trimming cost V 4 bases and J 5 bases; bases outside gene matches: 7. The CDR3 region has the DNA TGCGCCAGCAGCCTCGGACAGGCTAGGACCGGGGAGCTGTTTTTT. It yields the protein CASSLGQARTGELFF.

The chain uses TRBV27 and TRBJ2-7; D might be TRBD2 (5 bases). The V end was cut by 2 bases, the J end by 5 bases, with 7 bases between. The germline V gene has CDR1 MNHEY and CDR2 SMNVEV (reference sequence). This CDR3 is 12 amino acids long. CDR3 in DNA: TGTGCCAGCAGTTTACCGGGGAACGAGCAGTACTTC. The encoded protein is CASSLPGNEQYF.

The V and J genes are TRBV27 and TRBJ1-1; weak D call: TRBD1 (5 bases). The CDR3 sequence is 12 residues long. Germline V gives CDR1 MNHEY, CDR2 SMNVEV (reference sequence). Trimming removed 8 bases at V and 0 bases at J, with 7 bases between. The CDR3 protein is CASQGMNTEAFF. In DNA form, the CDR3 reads TGTGCCAGCCAGGGAATGAACACTGAAGCTTTCTTT.

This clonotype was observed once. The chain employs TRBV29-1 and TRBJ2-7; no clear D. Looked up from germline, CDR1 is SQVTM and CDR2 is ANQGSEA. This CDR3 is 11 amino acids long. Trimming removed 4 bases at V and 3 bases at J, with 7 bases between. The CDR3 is CSVGGSYEQYF. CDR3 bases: TGCAGCGTTGGAGGCAGCTACGAGCAGTACTTC.

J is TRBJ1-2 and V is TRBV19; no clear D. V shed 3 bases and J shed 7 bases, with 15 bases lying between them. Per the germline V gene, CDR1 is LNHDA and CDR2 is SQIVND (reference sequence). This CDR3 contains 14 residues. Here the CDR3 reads CASSITLWSLGYTF. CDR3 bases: TGTGCCAGTAGTATTACCCTATGGTCCCTTGGCTACACCTTC.

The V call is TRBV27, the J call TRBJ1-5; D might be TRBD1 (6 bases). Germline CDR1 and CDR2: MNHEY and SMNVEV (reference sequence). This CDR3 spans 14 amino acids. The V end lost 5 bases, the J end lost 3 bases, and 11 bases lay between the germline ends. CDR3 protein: CASSLTGFNQPQHF. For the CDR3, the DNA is TGTGCCAGCAGTCTAACAGGGTTCAATCAGCCCCAGCATTTT.

The CDR3 sequence: CASSLRVGHEQYF. The CDR3 nucleotides are TGCGCCAGCAGCTTGAGGGTAGGGCACGAGCAGTACTTC. The chain carries TRBV5-1 and TRBJ2-7, with D uncertain. Between the trimmed V and J ends, which lost 1 base and 5 bases, there was a span of 10 bases. The V gene's germline CDR1 is SGHRS and CDR2 YFSETQ. The CDR3 has 13 residues.

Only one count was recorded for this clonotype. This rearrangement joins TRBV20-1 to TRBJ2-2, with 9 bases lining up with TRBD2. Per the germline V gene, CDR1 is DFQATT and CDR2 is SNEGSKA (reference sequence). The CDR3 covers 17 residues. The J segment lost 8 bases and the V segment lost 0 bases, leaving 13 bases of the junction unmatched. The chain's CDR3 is CSAREESLAGPKGELFF. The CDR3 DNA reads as TGCAGTGCTAGAGAGGAAAGTCTAGCGGGACCGAAAGGGGAGCTGTTTTTT.

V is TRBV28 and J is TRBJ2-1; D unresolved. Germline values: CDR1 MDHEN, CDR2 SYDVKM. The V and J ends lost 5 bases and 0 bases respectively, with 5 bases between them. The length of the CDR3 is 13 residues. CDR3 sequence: CASSLISYNEQFF. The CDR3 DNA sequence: TGTGCCAGCAGTCTTATCTCCTACAATGAGCAGTTCTTC.

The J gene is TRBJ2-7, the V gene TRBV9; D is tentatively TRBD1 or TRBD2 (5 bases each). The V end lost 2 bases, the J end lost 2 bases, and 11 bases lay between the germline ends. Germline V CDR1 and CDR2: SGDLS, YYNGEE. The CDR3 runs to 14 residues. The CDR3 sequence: CASSVGGDPYEQYF. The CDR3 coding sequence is TGTGCCAGCAGCGTTGGGGGTGACCCCTACGAGCAGTACTTC.

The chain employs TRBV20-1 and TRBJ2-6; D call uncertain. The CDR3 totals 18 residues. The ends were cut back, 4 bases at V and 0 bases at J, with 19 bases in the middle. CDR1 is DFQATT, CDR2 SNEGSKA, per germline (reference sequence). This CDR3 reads CSAKGTTTSGSGANVLTF. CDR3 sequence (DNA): TGCAGTGCTAAAGGCACAACGACCTCGGGCTCTGGGGCCAACGTCCTGACTTTC.

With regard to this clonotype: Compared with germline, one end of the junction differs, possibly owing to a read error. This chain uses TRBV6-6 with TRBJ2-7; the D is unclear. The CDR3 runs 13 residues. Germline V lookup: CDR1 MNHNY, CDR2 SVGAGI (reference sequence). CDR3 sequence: CASSYSISHEQYF. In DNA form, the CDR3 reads TGTGCCAGCAGTTACTCGATCTCCCACGAGCAGTACTTC.

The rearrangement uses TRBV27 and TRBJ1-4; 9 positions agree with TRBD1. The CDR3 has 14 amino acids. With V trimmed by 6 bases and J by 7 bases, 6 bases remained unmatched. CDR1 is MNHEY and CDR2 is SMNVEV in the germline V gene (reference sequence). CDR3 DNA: TGTGCCAGCAGCTCCACAGGGGGCGCTGAAAAACTGTTTTTT. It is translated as CASSSTGGAEKLFF.

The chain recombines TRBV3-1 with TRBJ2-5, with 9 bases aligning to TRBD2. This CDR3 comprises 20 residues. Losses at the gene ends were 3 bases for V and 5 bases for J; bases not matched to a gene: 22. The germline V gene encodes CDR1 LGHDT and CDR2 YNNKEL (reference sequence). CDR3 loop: CASSQGARYGGRAYSETQYF. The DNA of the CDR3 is TGTGCCAGCAGCCAGGGGGCGCGTTATGGCGGGAGGGCATATTCGGAGACCCAGTACTTC.

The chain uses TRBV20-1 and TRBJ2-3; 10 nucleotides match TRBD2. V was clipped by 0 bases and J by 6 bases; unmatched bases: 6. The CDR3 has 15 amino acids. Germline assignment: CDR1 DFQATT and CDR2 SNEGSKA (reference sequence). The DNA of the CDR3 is TGCAGTGCTAGAGATGCGGCTAGCGGGAGCGATACGCAGTATTTT. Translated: CSARDAASGSDTQYF.

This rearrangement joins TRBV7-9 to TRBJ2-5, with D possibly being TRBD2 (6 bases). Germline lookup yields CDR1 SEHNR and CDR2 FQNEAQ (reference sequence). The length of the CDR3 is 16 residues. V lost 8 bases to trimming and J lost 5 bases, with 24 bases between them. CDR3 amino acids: CASGEFGRTLGETQYF. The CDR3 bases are TGTGCCAGCGGGGAGTTCGGGAGAACCTTAGGGGAGACCCAGTACTTC.

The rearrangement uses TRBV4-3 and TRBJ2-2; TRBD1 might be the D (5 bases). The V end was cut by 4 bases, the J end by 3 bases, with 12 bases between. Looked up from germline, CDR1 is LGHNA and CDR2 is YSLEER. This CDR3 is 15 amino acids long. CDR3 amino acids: CASSPRDGDTGELFF. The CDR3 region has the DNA TGCGCCAGCAGCCCCAGGGATGGGGACACCGGGGAGCTGTTTTTT.

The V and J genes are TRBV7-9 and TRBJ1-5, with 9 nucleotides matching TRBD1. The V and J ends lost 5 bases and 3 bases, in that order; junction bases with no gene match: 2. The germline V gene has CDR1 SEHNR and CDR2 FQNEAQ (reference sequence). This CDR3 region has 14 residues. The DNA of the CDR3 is TGTGCCAGCAGCCGGACAGGGGCCAATCAGCCCCAGCATTTT. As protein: CASSRTGANQPQHF.

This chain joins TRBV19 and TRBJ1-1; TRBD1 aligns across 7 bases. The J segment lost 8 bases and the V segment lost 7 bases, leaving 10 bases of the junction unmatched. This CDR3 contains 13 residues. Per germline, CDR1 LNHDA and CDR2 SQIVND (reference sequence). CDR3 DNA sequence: TGTGCCAGTATAGCAGGGGGGTTTGGCGAAGCTTTCTTT. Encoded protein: CASIAGGFGEAFF.

CDR3 amino acids: CASSSGLAAGEQFF. DNA for the CDR3: TGTGCCAGCAGCTCGGGACTAGCGGCTGGTGAGCAGTTCTTC. J is TRBJ2-1 and V is TRBV7-9, with 11 positions matching TRBD2. V lost 4 bases, J lost 9 bases, and 5 bases stayed unmatched. Germline V CDR1 and CDR2: SEHNR, FQNEAQ (reference sequence). The length of the CDR3 is 14 residues.

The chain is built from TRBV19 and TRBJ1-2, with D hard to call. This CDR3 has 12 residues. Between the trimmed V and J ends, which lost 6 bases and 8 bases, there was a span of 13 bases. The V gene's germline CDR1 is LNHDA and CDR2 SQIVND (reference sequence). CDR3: CASSPGPRGYTF. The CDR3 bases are TGTGCCAGTAGCCCCGGGCCTCGGGGCTACACCTTC.

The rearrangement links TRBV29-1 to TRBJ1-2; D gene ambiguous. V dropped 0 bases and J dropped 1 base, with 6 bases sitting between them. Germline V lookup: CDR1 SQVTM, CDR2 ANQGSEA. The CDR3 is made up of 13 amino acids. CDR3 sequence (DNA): TGCAGCGTTGAAGACCCAGTTAACTATGGCTACACCTTC. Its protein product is CSVEDPVNYGYTF.

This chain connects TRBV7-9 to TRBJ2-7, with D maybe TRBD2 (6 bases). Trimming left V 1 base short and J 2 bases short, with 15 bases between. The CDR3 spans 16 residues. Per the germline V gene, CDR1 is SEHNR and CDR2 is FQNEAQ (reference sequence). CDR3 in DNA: TGTGCCAGCAGCTTAGATGGCGGGACCCTCACCTACGAGCAGTACTTC. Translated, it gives CASSLDGGTLTYEQYF.

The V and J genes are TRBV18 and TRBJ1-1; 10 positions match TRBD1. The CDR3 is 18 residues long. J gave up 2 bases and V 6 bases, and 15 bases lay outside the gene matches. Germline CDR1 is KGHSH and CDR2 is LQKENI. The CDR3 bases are TGTGCCAGCTCCCTAACCGGACCGGGACAGGGGACTAACACTGAAGCTTTCTTT. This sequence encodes CASSLTGPGQGTNTEAFF.

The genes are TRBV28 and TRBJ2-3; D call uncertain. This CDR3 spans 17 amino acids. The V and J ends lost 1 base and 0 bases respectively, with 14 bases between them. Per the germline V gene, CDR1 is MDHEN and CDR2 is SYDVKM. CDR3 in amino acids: CASSLLARQESTDTQYF. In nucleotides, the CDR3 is TGTGCCAGCAGTTTATTAGCCCGGCAGGAGAGCACAGATACGCAGTATTTT.

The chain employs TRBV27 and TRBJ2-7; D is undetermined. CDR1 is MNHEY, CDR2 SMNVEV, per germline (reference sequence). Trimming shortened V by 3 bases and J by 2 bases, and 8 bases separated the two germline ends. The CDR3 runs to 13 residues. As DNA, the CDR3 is TGTGCCAGCAGTTTGACGTTTACCTACGAGCAGTACTTC. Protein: CASSLTFTYEQYF.

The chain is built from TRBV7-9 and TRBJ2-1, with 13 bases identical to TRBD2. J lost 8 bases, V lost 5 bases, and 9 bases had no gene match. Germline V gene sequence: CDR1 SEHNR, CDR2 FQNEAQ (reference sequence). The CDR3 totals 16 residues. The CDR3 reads CASSHPRTSGGYEQFF. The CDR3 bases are TGTGCCAGCAGCCACCCCAGGACTAGCGGGGGTTATGAGCAGTTCTTC.